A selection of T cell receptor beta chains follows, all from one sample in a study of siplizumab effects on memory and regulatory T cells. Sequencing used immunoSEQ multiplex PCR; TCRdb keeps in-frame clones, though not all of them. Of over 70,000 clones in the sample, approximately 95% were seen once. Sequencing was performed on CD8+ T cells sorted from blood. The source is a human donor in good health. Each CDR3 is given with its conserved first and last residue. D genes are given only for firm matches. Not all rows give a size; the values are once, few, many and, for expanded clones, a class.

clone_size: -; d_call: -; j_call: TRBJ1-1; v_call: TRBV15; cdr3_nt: TGTGCCACCAGCAACCGTTTGGGGATGAACACTGAAGCTTTCTTT; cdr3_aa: CATSNRLGMNTEAFF
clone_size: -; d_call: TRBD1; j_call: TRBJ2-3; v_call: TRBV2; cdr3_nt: TGTGCCAGCAGAGTTTTCGGGACAGGGAACAGAGATACGCAGTATTTT; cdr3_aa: CASRVFGTGNRDTQYF
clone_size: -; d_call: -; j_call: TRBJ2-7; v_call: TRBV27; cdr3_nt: TGTGCCAGCAGTTTACGTCCTTGGGACAAATCCTACGAGCAGTACTTC; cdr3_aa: CASSLRPWDKSYEQYF
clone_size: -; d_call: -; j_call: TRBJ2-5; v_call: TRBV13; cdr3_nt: TGTGCCAGCAGCTCTGGACATGGGAGAGAGACCCAGTACTTC; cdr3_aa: CASSSGHGRETQYF
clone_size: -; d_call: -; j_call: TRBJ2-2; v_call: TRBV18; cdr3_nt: TGTGCCAGCTCAGAAACCGGGAGGAACACCGGGGAGCTGTTTTTT; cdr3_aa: CASSETGRNTGELFF
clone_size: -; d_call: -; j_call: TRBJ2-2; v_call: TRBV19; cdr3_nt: TGTGCCAGTAGTATAGCAGCAGGGGTCGCCGGGGAGCTGTTTTTT; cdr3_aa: CASSIAAGVAGELFF
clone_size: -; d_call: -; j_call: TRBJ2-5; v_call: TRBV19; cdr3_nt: TGTGCCAGTACCGTAGACTTAAACCAAGAGACCCAGTACTTC; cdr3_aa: CASTVDLNQETQYF
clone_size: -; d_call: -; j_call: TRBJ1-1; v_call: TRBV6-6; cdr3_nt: TGTGCCAGCAGTCAGGGATCCCACACTGAAGCTTTCTTT; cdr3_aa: CASSQGSHTEAFF
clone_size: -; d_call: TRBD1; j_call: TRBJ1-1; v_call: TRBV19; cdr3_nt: TGTGCCAGTAGTATGTGGACAGGGAGGGACACTGAAGCTTTCTTT; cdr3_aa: CASSMWTGRDTEAFF
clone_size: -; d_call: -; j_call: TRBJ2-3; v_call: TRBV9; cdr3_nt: TGTGCCAGCAGCGCCTACGGGACTTTAGATGAGGGAGATACGCAGTATTTT; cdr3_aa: CASSAYGTLDEGDTQYF
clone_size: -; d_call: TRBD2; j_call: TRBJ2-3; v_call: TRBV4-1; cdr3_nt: TGCGCCAGCAGCCAGGGGACTATAATATGGACAGATACGCAGTATTTT; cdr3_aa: CASSQGTIIWTDTQYF
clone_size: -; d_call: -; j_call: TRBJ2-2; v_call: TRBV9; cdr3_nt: TGTGCCAGCAGCGCACCCGGCTACACCGGGGAGCTGTTTTTT; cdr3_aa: CASSAPGYTGELFF
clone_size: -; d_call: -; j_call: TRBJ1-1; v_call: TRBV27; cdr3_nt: TGTGCCATCGCCTCTGGTCTGAACACTGAAGCTTTCTTT; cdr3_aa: CAIASGLNTEAFF
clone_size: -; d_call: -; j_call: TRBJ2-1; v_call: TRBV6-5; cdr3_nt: TGTGCCAGCGGCGCCCCAATCCGGCTCTTC; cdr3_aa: CASGAPIRLF
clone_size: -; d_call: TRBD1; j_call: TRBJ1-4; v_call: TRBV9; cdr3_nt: TGTGCCAGCAGCACAACGACAGGGGCTAATGAAAAACTGTTTTTT; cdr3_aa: CASSTTTGANEKLFF
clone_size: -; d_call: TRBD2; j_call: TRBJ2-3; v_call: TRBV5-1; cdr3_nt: TGCGCCAGCAGCCCCACGACTAGCGGACGCACAGATACGCAGTATTTT; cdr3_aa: CASSPTTSGRTDTQYF
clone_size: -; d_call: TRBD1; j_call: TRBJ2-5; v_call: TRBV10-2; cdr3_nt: TGCGCCAGCATGGGACAGGGAAAAGAGACCCAGTACTTC; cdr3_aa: CASMGQGKETQYF
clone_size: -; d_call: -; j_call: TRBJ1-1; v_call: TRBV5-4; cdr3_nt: TGTGCCAGCAGCGCCGCTCAGGGGTACACTGAAGCTTTCTTT; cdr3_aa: CASSAAQGYTEAFF
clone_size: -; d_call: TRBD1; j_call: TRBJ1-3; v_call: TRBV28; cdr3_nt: TGTGCCAGCAGTTGGACAGGGGCAGGAAACACCATATATTTT; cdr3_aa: CASSWTGAGNTIYF
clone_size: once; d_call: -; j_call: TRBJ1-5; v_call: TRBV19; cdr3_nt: TGTGCCAGTAGTATCTCACGGAATGCCTATAGCAATCAGCCCCAGCATTTT; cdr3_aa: CASSISRNAYSNQPQHF
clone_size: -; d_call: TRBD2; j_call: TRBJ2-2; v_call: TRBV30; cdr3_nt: TGTGCCTGGAGTGTGGCCTTAGCGGGAGGGGAGCTGTTTTTT; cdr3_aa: CAWSVALAGGELFF
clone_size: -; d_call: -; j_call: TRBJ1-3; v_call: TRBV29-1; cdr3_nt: TGCAGCGTTACAGGACAGCCCGGAATAAACTCTGGAAACACCATATATTTT; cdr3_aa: CSVTGQPGINSGNTIYF
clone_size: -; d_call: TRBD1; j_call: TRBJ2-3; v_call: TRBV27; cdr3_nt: TGTGCCAGCAGTCCGCGGACAGGGGACACAGATACGCAGTATTTT; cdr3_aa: CASSPRTGDTDTQYF
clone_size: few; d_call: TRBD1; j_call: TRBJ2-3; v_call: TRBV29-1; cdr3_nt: TGCAGCGTTGAATACAGGGGGCCAGATACGCAGTATTTT; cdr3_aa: CSVEYRGPDTQYF
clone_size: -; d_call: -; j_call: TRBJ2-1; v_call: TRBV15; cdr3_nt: TGTGCCACCAGCTCAACGGGGTTGTGGAATGAGCAGTTCTTC; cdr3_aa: CATSSTGLWNEQFF
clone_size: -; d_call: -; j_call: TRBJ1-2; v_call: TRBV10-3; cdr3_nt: TGTGCCATCAGTGAGTCGACCGGGGTAGGGTTTACTGGCTACACCTTC; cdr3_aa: CAISESTGVGFTGYTF
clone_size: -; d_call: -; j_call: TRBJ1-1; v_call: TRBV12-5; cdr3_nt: TGTGCTAGTGGTTTGGGCCCAGGAGTGAACACTGAAGCTTTCTTT; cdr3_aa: CASGLGPGVNTEAFF
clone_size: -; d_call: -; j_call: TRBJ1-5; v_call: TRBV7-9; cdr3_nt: TGTGCCAGCAGGGCGGGGGGCAATCAGCCCCAGCATTTT; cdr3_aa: CASRAGGNQPQHF
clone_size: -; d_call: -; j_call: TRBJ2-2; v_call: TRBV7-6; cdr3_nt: TGTGCCAGCAGCTTAGAATGGTCCGGGGAGCTGTTTTTT; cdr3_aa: CASSLEWSGELFF
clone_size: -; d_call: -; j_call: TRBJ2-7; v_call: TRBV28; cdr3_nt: TGTGCCAGCAGTTTACAGTACGAGCAGTACTTC; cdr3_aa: CASSLQYEQYF
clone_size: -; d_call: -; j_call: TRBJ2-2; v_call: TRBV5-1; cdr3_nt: TGCGCCAGCAGCTTTGGGACTGAGGGGGAGCTGTTTTTT; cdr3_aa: CASSFGTEGELFF
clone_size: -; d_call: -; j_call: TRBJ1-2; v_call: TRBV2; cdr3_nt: TGTGCCAGCAGGCCGGGACAAACTAACTATGGCTACACCTTC; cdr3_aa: CASRPGQTNYGYTF
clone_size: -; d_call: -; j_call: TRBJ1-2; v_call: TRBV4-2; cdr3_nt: TGTGCCAGCAGCCAAGAAGTAGGGTATGGCTACACCTTC; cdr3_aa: CASSQEVGYGYTF
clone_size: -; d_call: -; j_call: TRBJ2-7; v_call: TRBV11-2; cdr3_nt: TGTGCCAGCAGCGCCTACAGCGGCTCCTACGAGCAGTACTTC; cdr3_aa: CASSAYSGSYEQYF
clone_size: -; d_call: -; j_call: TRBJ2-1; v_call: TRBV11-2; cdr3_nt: TGTGCCAGCAGCTGGGCGGGAAAGGGCAATGAGCAGTTCTTC; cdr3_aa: CASSWAGKGNEQFF
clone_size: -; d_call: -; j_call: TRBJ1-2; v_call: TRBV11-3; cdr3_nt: TGTGCCAGCAGCTTCGGTCCCCCCACGTTTAGTGGCTACACCTTC; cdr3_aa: CASSFGPPTFSGYTF
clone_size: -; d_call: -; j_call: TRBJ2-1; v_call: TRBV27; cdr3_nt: TGTGCCAGCTCCTTCCAAAACAATGAGCAGTTCTTC; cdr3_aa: CASSFQNNEQFF
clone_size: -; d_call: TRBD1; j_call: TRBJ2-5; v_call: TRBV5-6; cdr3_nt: TGTGCCAGCAGCACCGGGACAGTAATCCAAGAGACCCAGTACTTC; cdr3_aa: CASSTGTVIQETQYF
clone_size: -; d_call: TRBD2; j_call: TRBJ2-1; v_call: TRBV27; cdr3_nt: TGTGCCAGCAGCTGGGGACTAGCGGGCCGCAATGAGCAGTTCTTC; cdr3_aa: CASSWGLAGRNEQFF
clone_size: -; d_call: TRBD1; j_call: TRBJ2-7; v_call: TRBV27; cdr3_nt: TGTGCCAGCAGTACGCGGACAGGCCGCTCCTACGAGCAGTACTTC; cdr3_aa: CASSTRTGRSYEQYF
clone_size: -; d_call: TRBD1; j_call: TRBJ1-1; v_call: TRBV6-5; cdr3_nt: TGTGCCACTTCGACAGGGGGTAACACTGAAGCTTTCTTT; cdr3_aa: CATSTGGNTEAFF
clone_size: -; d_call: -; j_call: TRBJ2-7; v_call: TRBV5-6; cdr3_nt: TGTGCCAGCAGCGCACTAGCTTCCGAGCAGTACTTC; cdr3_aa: CASSALASEQYF
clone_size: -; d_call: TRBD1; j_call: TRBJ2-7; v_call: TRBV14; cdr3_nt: TGTGCCAGCAGCGATGTTACAGGGGACTCCTACGAGCAGTACTTC; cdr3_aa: CASSDVTGDSYEQYF
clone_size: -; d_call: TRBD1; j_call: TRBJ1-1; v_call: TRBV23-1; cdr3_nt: TGCGCCAGACAGGGGGTGAACACTGAAGCTTTCTTT; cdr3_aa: CARQGVNTEAFF
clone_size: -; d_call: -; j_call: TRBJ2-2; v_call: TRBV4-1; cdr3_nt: TGCGCCCGCCGTGAACAGGGGGAGCTGTTTTTT; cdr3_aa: CARREQGELFF
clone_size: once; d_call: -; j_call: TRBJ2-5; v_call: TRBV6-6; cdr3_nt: TGTGCCAGCCTCCAAGGACTCCAAGAGACCCAGTACTTC; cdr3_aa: CASLQGLQETQYF
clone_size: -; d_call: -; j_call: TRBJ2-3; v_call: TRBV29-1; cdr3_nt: TGCAGCGTTGTCGGAGGCTCAGCAAGCACAGATACGCAGTATTTT; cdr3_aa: CSVVGGSASTDTQYF
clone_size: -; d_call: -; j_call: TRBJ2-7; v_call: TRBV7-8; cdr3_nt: TGTGCCAGCAGCTACGGACTGGGCACGACCTACGAGCAGTACTTC; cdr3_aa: CASSYGLGTTYEQYF